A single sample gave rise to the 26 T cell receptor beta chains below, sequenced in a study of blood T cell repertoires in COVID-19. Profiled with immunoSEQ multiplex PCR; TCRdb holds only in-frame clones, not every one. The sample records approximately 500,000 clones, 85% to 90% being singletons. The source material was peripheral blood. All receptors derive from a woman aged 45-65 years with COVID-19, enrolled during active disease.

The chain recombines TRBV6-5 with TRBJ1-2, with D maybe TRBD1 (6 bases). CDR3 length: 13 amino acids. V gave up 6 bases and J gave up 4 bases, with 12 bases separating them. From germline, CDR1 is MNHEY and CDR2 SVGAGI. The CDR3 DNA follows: TGTGCCAGCAGATTACAGGGTGGCTATGGCTACACCTTC. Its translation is CASRLQGGYGYTF.

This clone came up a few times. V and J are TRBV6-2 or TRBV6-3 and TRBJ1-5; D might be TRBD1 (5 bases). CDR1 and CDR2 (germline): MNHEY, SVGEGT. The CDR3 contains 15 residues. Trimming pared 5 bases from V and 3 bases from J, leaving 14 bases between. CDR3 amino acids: CASSQSGGVNQPQHF. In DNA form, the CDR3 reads TGTGCCAGCAGTCAGTCGGGGGGGGTCAATCAGCCCCAGCATTTT.

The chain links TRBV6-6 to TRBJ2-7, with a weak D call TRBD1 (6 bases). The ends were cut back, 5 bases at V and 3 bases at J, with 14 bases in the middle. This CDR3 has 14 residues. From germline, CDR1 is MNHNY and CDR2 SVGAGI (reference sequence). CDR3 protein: CASSPPGQSYEQYF. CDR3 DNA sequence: TGTGCCAGCAGTCCCCCTGGACAGAGCTACGAGCAGTACTTC.

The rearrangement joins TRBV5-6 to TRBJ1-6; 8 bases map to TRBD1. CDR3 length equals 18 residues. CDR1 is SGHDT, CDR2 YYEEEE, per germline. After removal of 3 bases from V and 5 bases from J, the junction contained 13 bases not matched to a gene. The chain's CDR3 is CASSSLLAGGVDNSPLHF. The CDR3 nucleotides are TGTGCCAGCAGCTCACTATTGGCAGGGGGCGTCGATAATTCACCCCTCCACTTT.

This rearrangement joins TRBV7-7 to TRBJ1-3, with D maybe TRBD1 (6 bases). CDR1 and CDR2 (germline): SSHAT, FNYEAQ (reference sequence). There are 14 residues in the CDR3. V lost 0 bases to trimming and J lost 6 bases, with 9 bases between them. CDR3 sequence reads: CASSLAQGKNTIYF. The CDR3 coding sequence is TGTGCCAGCAGCTTAGCACAGGGAAAAAACACCATATATTTT.

The CDR3 loop is CATSRARQGTEAFF. The CDR3 nucleotides are TGTGCCACCAGCAGAGCGAGACAGGGAACTGAAGCTTTCTTT. The rearrangement links TRBV15 to TRBJ1-1, with TRBD1 matching 7 bases. In germline, CDR1 is LNHNV, CDR2 YYDKDF (reference sequence). The junction had 4 bases not matched to a gene; V was cut back by 1 base and J by 5 bases. The CDR3 totals 14 residues.

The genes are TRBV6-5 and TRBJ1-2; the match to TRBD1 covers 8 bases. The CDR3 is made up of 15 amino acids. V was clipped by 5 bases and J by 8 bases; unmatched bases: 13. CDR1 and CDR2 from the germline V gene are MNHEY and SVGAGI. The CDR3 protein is CASSRTGYATGGYTF. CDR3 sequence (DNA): TGTGCCAGCAGTCGGACAGGGTACGCGACAGGAGGCTACACCTTC.

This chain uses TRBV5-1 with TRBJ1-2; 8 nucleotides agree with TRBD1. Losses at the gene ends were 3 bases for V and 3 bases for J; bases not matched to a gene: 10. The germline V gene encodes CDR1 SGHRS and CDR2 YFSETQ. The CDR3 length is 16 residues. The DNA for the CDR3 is TGCGCCAGCAGCTCGACAGGGGCATCTTTACACTATGGCTACACCTTC. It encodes CASSSTGASLHYGYTF.

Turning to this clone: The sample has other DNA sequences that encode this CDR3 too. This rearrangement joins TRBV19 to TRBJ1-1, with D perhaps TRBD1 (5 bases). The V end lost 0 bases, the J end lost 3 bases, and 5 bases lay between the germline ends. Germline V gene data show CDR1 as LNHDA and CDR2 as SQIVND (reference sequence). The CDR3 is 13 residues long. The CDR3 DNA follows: TGTGCCAGTAGTATAGACAGGGACACTGAAGCTTTCTTT. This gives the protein CASSIDRDTEAFF.

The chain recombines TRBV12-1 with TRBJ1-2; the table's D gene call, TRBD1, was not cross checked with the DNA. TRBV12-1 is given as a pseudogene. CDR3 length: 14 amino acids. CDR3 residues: CASKGGQVNYGYTF. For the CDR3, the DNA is TGTGCCAGCAAAGGGGGTCAGGTGAACTATGGCTACACCTTC.

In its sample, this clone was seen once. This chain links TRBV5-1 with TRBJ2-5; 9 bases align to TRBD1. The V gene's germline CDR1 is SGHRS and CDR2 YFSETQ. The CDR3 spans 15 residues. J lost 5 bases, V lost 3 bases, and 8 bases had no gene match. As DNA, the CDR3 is TGCGCCAGCAGCTCGTCCGGGACAGGGAAGGAGACCCAGTACTTC. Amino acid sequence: CASSSSGTGKETQYF.

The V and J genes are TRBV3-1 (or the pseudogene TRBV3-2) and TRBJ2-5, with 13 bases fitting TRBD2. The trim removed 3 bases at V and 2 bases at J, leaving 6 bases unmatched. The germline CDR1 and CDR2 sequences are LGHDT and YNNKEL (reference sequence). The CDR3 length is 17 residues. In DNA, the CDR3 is TGTGCCAGCAGCCATCAACTAGCGGGGGGGCGTCAAGAGACCCAGTACTTC. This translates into CASSHQLAGGRQETQYF.

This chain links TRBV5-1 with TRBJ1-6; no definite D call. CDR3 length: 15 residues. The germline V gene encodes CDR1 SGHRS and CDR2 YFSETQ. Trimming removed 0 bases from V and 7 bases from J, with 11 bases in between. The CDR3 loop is CASSLDYLGNSPLHF. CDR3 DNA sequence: TGCGCCAGCAGCTTGGATTATCTAGGCAATTCACCCCTCCACTTT.

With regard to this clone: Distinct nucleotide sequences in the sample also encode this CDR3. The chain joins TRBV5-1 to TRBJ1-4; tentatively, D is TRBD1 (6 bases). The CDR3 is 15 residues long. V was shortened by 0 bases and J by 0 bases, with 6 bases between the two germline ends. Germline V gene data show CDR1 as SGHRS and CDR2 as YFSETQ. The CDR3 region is CASSLEGATNEKLFF. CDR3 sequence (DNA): TGCGCCAGCAGCTTGGAGGGGGCAACTAATGAAAAACTGTTTTTT.

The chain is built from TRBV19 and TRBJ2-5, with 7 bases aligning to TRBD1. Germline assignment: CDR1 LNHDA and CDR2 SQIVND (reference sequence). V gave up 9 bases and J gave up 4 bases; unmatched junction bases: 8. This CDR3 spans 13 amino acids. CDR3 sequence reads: CASGTTGVETQYF. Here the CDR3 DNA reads TGTGCCAGCGGGACAACAGGGGTAGAGACCCAGTACTTC.

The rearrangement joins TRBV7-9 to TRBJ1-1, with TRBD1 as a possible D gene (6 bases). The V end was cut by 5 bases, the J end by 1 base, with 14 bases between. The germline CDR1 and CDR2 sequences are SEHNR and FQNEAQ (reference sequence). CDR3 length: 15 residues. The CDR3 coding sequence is TGTGCCAGCAGCCGTCCCAGGGGAAGGAACACTGAAGCTTTCTTT. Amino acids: CASSRPRGRNTEAFF. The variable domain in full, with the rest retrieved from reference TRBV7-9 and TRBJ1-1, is DTGVSQNPRHKITKRGQNVTFRCDPISEHNRLYWYRQTLGQGPEFLTYFQNEAQLEKSRLLSDRFSAERPKGSFSTLEIQRTEQGDSAMYLCASSRPRGRNTEAFFGQGTRLTVV.

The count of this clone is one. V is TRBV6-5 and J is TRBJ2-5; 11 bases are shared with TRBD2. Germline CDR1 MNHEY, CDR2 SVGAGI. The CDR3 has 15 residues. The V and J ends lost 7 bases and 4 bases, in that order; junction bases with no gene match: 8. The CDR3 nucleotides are TGTGCCAGCACCTTTAGCGGGGGGGCTGGAGAGACCCAGTACTTC. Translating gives CASTFSGGAGETQYF.

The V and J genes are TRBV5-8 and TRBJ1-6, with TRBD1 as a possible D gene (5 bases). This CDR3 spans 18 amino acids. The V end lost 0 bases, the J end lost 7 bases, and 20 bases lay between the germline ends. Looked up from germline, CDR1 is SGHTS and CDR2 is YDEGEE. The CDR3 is CASSLVVHGHGGNSPLHF. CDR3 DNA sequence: TGTGCCAGCAGCTTGGTGGTCCACGGGCACGGGGGGAATTCACCCCTCCACTTT.

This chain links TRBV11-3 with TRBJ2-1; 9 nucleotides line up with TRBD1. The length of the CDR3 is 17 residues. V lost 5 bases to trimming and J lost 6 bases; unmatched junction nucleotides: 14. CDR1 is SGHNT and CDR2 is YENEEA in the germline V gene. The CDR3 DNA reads TGTGCCAGCAGCCCGCTGCATACGGGACAGGGACGCAATGAGCAGTTCTTC. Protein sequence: CASSPLHTGQGRNEQFF.

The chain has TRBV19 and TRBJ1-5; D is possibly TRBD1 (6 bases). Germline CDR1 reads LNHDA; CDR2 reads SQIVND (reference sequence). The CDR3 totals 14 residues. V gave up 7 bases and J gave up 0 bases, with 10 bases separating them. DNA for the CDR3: TGTGCCAGTAACACAGGGAATAGCAATCAGCCCCAGCATTTT. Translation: CASNTGNSNQPQHF.

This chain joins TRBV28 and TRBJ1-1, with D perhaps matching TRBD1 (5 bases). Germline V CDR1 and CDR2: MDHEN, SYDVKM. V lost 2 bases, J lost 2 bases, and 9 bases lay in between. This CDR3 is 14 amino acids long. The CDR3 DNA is TGTGCCAGCAGTTTAAGGGGTGGCAACACTGAAGCTTTCTTT. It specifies CASSLRGGNTEAFF.

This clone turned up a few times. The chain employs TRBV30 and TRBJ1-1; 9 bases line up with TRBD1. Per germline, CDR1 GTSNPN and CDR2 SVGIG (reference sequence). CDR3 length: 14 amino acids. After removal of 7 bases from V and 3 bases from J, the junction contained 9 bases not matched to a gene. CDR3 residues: CAYRSWTGDTEAFF. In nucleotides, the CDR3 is TGTGCCTACCGTTCCTGGACAGGGGACACTGAAGCTTTCTTT.

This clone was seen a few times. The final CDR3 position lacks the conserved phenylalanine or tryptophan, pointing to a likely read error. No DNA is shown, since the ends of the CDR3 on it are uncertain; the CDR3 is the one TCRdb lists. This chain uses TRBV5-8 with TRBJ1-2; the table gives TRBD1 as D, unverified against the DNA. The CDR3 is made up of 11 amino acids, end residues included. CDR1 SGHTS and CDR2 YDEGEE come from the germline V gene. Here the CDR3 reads CASSLETGGRL.

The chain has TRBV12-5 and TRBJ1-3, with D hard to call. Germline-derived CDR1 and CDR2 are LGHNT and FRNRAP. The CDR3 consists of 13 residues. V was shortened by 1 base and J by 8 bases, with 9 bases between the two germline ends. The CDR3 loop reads CASGLAYLDTIYF. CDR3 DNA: TGTGCTAGTGGTTTGGCCTACTTAGACACCATATATTTT.

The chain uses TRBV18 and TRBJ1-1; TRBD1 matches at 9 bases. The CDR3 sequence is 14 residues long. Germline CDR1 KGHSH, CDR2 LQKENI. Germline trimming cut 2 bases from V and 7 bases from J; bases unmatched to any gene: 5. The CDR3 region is CASSPVTGGGEAFF. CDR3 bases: TGTGCCAGCTCACCAGTGACAGGGGGAGGTGAAGCTTTCTTT.

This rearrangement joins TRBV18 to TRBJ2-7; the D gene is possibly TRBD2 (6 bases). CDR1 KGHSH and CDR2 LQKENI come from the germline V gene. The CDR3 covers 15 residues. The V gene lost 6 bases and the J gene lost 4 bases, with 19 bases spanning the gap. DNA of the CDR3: TGTGCCAGCTCGCCCACCGGGACTTCAACTTACGAGCAGTACTTC. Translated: CASSPTGTSTYEQYF.